These T cell receptor beta chains were read from a single sample in a study of blood T cells in healthy people across ages. TCRdb recomputed calls from the 5' RACE reads with MiXCR, one row per CDR3 protein. This table has about 1,500,000 distinct CDR3 sequences, about 28% appearing once. Sample: blood. These receptor sequences come from a woman in her twenties or thirties in good health. Both conserved end residues are part of each CDR3. Each record gives: CDR3 length, V gene, clone size, D gene, J gene, CDR3 protein, CDR3 DNA. The D gene is left open where the match is weak. The listing skips clone size in some rows; elsewhere it reads once, few, many or a size class.

length: 14; V: TRBV20-1; size: .; D: TRBD2; J: TRBJ2-1; CDR3: CSAEGLAGSAEQFF; DNA: TGCAGTGCTGAGGGACTAGCGGGATCGGCTGAGCAGTTCTTC
length: 13; V: TRBV12-3/TRBV12-4; size: few; D: .; J: TRBJ1-5; CDR3: CASSPGRSQPQHF; DNA: TGTGCCAGCAGTCCCGGGAGGAGTCAGCCCCAGCATTTT
length: 14; V: TRBV5-1; size: few; D: .; J: TRBJ1-1; CDR3: CASEATGVNTEAFF; DNA: TGCGCCAGCGAAGCGACTGGGGTGAACACTGAAGCTTTCTTT
length: 11; V: TRBV19; size: .; D: .; J: TRBJ2-5; CDR3: CASSWLRTQHF; DNA: TGTGCCAGTAGTTGGCTCAGGACCCAACACTTC
length: 14; V: TRBV18; size: few; D: .; J: TRBJ2-5; CDR3: CASSPPSQQETQYF; DNA: TGTGCCAGCTCACCACCTAGCCAGCAAGAGACCCAGTACTTC
length: 15; V: TRBV19; size: .; D: .; J: TRBJ2-7; CDR3: CASSISGTIAYEQYF; DNA: TGTGCCAGTAGTATTTCAGGGACCATCGCCTACGAGCAGTACTTC
length: 14; V: TRBV10-2; size: .; D: .; J: TRBJ2-1; CDR3: CASSGGGRSNEQFF; DNA: TGCGCCAGCAGTGGGGGGGGCAGGAGCAATGAGCAGTTCTTC
length: 14; V: TRBV6-6; size: many; D: .; J: TRBJ2-7; CDR3: CASSYGRDSYEQYF; DNA: TGTGCCAGCAGTTACGGGCGGGACAGCTACGAGCAGTACTTC
length: 11; V: TRBV20-1; size: few; D: .; J: TRBJ2-7; CDR3: CSVRSSDEQYF; DNA: TGCAGTGTACGATCCAGCGACGAGCAGTACTTC
length: 15; V: TRBV18; size: .; D: .; J: TRBJ2-5; CDR3: CASSPPGGLQETQYF; DNA: TGTGCCAGCTCACCCCCCGGGGGGCTTCAAGAGACCCAGTACTTC
length: 14; V: TRBV7-2; size: many; D: .; J: TRBJ2-6; CDR3: CASSRLRSTNVLTF; DNA: TGTGCCAGCAGCCGTCTCCGGTCGACCAACGTCCTGACTTTC
length: 12; V: TRBV10-2; size: .; D: .; J: TRBJ2-1; CDR3: CTSTSGYIEQFF; DNA: TGCACCAGCACGAGCGGTTACATTGAGCAGTTCTTC
length: 16; V: TRBV7-9; size: .; D: TRBD2; J: TRBJ2-7; CDR3: CASSRPVEREGREQYF; DNA: TGTGCCAGCAGCCGTCCGGTCGAGCGGGAGGGACGGGAGCAGTACTTC
length: 14; V: TRBV5-1; size: few; D: .; J: TRBJ1-4; CDR3: CASSFDGRNEKLFF; DNA: TGCGCCAGCAGCTTTGACGGCAGAAATGAAAAACTGTTTTTT
length: 17; V: TRBV29-1; size: many; D: .; J: TRBJ1-1; CDR3: CSVDPTLTLLGSTEAFF; DNA: TGCAGCGTTGATCCCACATTAACCCTCCTCGGCAGCACTGAAGCTTTCTTT
length: 15; V: TRBV3-1; size: few; D: .; J: TRBJ1-1; CDR3: CASSQEATASTEAFF; DNA: TGTGCCAGCAGCCAAGAGGCGACAGCGAGTACTGAAGCTTTCTTT
length: 14; V: TRBV7-2; size: many; D: .; J: TRBJ2-7; CDR3: CASSSGLSAGEQYF; DNA: TGTGCCAGCAGCAGCGGGTTAAGTGCTGGTGAGCAGTACTTC
length: 13; V: TRBV6-1; size: .; D: .; J: TRBJ1-2; CDR3: CASSDKGGYGYTF; DNA: TGTGCCAGCAGTGATAAGGGGGGCTATGGCTACACCTTC
length: 14; V: TRBV6-1; size: .; D: .; J: TRBJ2-5; CDR3: CASSVGQGYKTQYF; DNA: TGTGCCAGCAGTGTCGGCCAGGGGTACAAGACCCAGTACTTC
length: 15; V: TRBV10-3; size: many; D: TRBD1; J: TRBJ2-7; CDR3: CAISDPGTGGYEQYF; DNA: TGTGCCATCAGTGACCCCGGGACAGGGGGATACGAGCAGTACTTC
length: 14; V: TRBV20-1; size: few; D: .; J: TRBJ2-1; CDR3: CSARYFPAYNEQFF; DNA: TGCAGTGCTAGATACTTTCCAGCCTACAATGAGCAGTTCTTC
length: 13; V: TRBV3-1; size: once; D: TRBD1; J: TRBJ2-7; CDR3: CASSKDRVGEQYF; DNA: TGTGCCAGCAGCAAGGACAGGGTTGGCGAGCAGTACTTC
length: 13; V: TRBV12-5; size: many; D: .; J: TRBJ2-7; CDR3: CASALTGLYEQYF; DNA: TGTGCTAGTGCCCTGACAGGACTCTACGAGCAGTACTTC
length: 16; V: TRBV7-6; size: .; D: TRBD2; J: TRBJ2-1; CDR3: CASSLGRAGTAGEQFF; DNA: TGTGCCAGCAGCTTAGGGCGAGCGGGGACCGCGGGTGAGCAGTTCTTC
length: 15; V: TRBV6-2/TRBV6-3; size: .; D: .; J: TRBJ1-2; CDR3: CASSFWTGPNYGYTF; DNA: TGTGCCAGCAGTTTCTGGACGGGTCCTAACTATGGCTACACCTTC
length: 13; V: TRBV2; size: .; D: .; J: TRBJ2-4; CDR3: CASSGRGGNIQDF; DNA: TGTGCCAGCAGTGGGAGGGGGGGAAACATTCAGGACTTC
length: 13; V: TRBV2; size: few; D: .; J: TRBJ2-4; CDR3: CASTGTHNWEQYF; DNA: TGTGCCAGTACCGGGACCCATAATTGGGAGCAGTACTTC
length: 16; V: TRBV12-3/TRBV12-4; size: .; D: TRBD2; J: TRBJ2-5; CDR3: CASSPRGEGKKETQYF; DNA: TGTGCCAGCAGTCCACGTGGGGAGGGAAAAAAAGAGACCCAGTACTTC
length: 15; V: TRBV7-3; size: .; D: TRBD1; J: TRBJ2-3; CDR3: CASSSGGRPDGTQYF; DNA: TGTGCCAGCAGCTCAGGGGGACGCCCCGACGGGACGCAGTATTTT
length: 16; V: TRBV29-1; size: .; D: .; J: TRBJ2-1; CDR3: CSVPKRGGPDYNEQFF; DNA: TGCAGCGTTCCAAAAAGGGGGGGACCGGACTACAATGAGCAGTTCTTC
length: 15; V: TRBV5-1; size: .; D: .; J: TRBJ2-3; CDR3: CASSRLEPTTDTQYF; DNA: TGCGCCAGCAGCCGACTCGAACCTACCACAGATACGCAGTATTTT